This TCR beta chain was recorded in a study of blood T cells in healthy people across ages. Whole-study findings and limits: A greater number of naive CD4+ cells and higher diversity distinguished long-lived donors from aged donors.

PCR was performed a second time for about 7 to 11 cycles using a sample-barcoded 5' primer and a J-beta primer mix. Using its own MiXCR run on the 5' RACE reads, TCRdb lists one record per CDR3 protein. This sample has around 620,000 distinct CDR3 sequences, with 25% to 30% found just once. Concerning this clonotype: Its antigen is not known.

The sequenced sample consisted of blood. This sequence originates from a woman aged 70-85 years in good health.

The CDR3 loop is CSVLLGGDHEQYF. Here the CDR3 DNA reads TGCAGCGTTCTTCTCGGCGGTGATCACGAGCAGTACTTC. The chain employs TRBV29-1 and TRBJ2-5; D gene ambiguous. The end of the DNA aligns better with TRBJ2-7, so the J call may be wrong. Germline CDR1 is SQVTM and CDR2 is ANQGSEA. The length of the CDR3 is 13 residues.